One and the same sample provided the 15 T cell receptor beta chains below, sequenced in a study of cytotoxic CD8 clonotypes in ibrutinib-treated CLL. Assay: immunoSEQ multiplex PCR; the TCRdb copy retains only in-frame clones and omits some. The table has more than 300,000 clones, more than 65% seen once. The material was PBMCs, obtained before ibrutinib treatment. The receptors shown here come from a human donor with chronic lymphocytic leukemia.

This chain uses TRBV10-1 with TRBJ2-5, with D uncertain. Between the trimmed V and J ends, which lost 3 bases and 5 bases, there was a span of 7 bases. The CDR3 spans 12 residues. Germline assignment: CDR1 WNHNN and CDR2 SYGVQD (reference sequence). CDR3 residues: CASSDGEETQYF. The CDR3 DNA sequence: TGCGCCAGCAGTGATGGCGAGGAGACCCAGTACTTC.

The J gene is TRBJ2-3, the V gene TRBV9, with 8 bases that match TRBD2. After removal of 1 base from V and 5 bases from J, the junction contained 0 bases not matched to a gene. The CDR3 spans 13 residues. Germline loops: CDR1 SGDLS, CDR2 YYNGEE. The CDR3 is CASSVLAGDTQYF. The DNA for the CDR3 is TGTGCCAGCAGCGTACTAGCGGGAGATACGCAGTATTTT.

This clone was seen only once. V gene TRBV19 combines with J gene TRBJ2-5; unclear D gene. Per germline, CDR1 LNHDA and CDR2 SQIVND (reference sequence). Trimming shortened V by 4 bases and J by 7 bases, and 10 bases separated the two germline ends. The CDR3 consists of 12 residues. CDR3 residues: CASSKRKWTQYF. In nucleotides, the CDR3 is TGTGCCAGTAGTAAGAGAAAGTGGACCCAGTACTTC. The variable domain in full, completed from reference TRBV19 and TRBJ2-5, reads DGGITQSPKYLFRKEGQNVTLSCEQNLNHDAMYWYRQDPGQGLRLIYYSQIVNDFQKGDIAEGYSVSREKKESFPLTVTSAQKNPTAFYLCASSKRKWTQYFGPGTRLLVL.

The gene calls are TRBV5-1 and TRBJ1-1; D not certain. Germline V gene sequence: CDR1 SGHRS, CDR2 YFSETQ. With 0 bases removed from V and 0 bases from J, the gap between germline ends came to 12 bases. This CDR3 comprises 16 residues. CDR3 protein: CASSLAVQTMNTEAFF. Written as DNA, the CDR3 is TGCGCCAGCAGCTTGGCCGTTCAGACGATGAACACTGAAGCTTTCTTT.

This clone was observed a single time. This sequence joins TRBV2 and TRBJ1-1; D remains unclear. Looked up from germline, CDR1 is SNHLY and CDR2 is FYNNEI. There are 13 residues in the CDR3. V lost 1 base, J lost 1 base, and 4 bases lay in between. CDR3: CASSEGRNTEAFF. The CDR3 DNA sequence: TGTGCCAGCAGTGAAGGCAGGAACACTGAAGCTTTCTTT.

V is TRBV5-1 and J is TRBJ2-3, with 9 positions matching TRBD1. This CDR3 contains 15 residues. From germline, CDR1 is SGHRS and CDR2 YFSETQ. Unmatched junction bases numbered 3, after V lost 3 bases and J lost 1 base. CDR3 in amino acids: CASSSTGGGTDTQYF. The CDR3 DNA reads TGCGCCAGCAGCTCTACAGGGGGCGGCACAGATACGCAGTATTTT.

The rearrangement uses TRBV27 and TRBJ1-5; possible D gene TRBD1, 6 bases. Per germline, CDR1 MNHEY and CDR2 SMNVEV (reference sequence). The CDR3 is 14 amino acids. The V gene lost 4 bases and the J gene lost 7 bases, with 14 bases spanning the gap. The CDR3 reads CASSSLGGSQPQHF. The CDR3 nucleotides read TGTGCCAGCAGTTCCCTAGGGGGTTCCCAGCCCCAGCATTTT.

This clone was observed once. This rearrangement joins TRBV4-3 to TRBJ2-5; D is undetermined. This CDR3 is 15 amino acids long. V lost 1 base and J 4 bases, leaving 13 bases between the germline ends. CDR1 is LGHNA and CDR2 is YSLEER in the germline V gene. CDR3 residues: CASSQARRIIETQYF. As DNA, the CDR3 is TGCGCCAGCAGCCAAGCTCGCCGTATCATAGAGACCCAGTACTTC.

The chain carries TRBV5-4 and TRBJ1-4, with a weak D call TRBD1 (5 bases). The CDR3 runs 14 residues. Trimming cost V 4 bases and J 5 bases, with 12 bases left between them. Germline assignment: CDR1 SGHNT and CDR2 YYREEE (reference sequence). The CDR3 protein is CASSPTGRNEKLFF. DNA of the CDR3: TGTGCCAGCAGCCCTACAGGACGGAATGAAAAACTGTTTTTT.

The J gene is TRBJ2-3, the V gene TRBV28; D perhaps matches TRBD1 (5 bases). Germline-derived CDR1 and CDR2 are MDHEN and SYDVKM. V shed 9 bases and J shed 4 bases, with 14 bases lying between them. The CDR3 loop spans 13 amino acids. The CDR3 nucleotides read TGTGCCAGACCCAGGGCCCCCCCAGATACGCAGTATTTT. Its translation: CARPRAPPDTQYF.

The chain links TRBV7-8 to TRBJ2-7, with 12 bases aligning to TRBD1. V trimming: 5 bases; J trimming: 6 bases; junction bases outside the gene matches: 5. Per the germline V gene, CDR1 is SGHVS and CDR2 is FQNEAQ. CDR3 length equals 14 residues. The CDR3 loop is CASSTGQGAFEQYF. For the CDR3, the DNA is TGTGCCAGCAGCACGGGACAGGGGGCCTTCGAGCAGTACTTC.

The V gene is TRBV7-9, the J gene TRBJ1-4; no reliable D call. This CDR3 contains 16 residues. Germline values: CDR1 SEHNR, CDR2 FQNEAQ (reference sequence). Trimming shortened V by 5 bases and J by 0 bases, and 13 bases separated the two germline ends. The CDR3 reads CASSISETATNEKLFF. The DNA for the CDR3 is TGTGCCAGCAGCATATCCGAGACCGCAACTAATGAAAAACTGTTTTTT. Complete variable domain (other parts from reference TRBV7-9 and TRBJ1-4): DTGVSQNPRHKITKRGQNVTFRCDPISEHNRLYWYRQTLGQGPEFLTYFQNEAQLEKSRLLSDRFSAERPKGSFSTLEIQRTEQGDSAMYLCASSISETATNEKLFFGSGTQLSVL.

This rearrangement joins TRBV18 to TRBJ2-1; D remains unclear. The CDR3 is 14 amino acids. Germline V lookup: CDR1 KGHSH, CDR2 LQKENI. The V and J ends lost 2 bases and 4 bases respectively, with 9 bases between them. DNA of the CDR3: TGTGCCAGCTCACCAGGGATTGGGTACAATGAGCAGTTCTTC. Translated, it gives CASSPGIGYNEQFF.

This clone is a singleton in its sample. The chain combines TRBV30 with TRBJ2-4, with 8 bases that match TRBD1. Germline V gene data show CDR1 as GTSNPN and CDR2 as SVGIG (reference sequence). The CDR3 is made up of 14 amino acids. The V segment lost 2 bases and the J segment 6 bases; nucleotides outside the gene matches: 6. The CDR3 sequence is CAWSYGGQGNIQYF. The CDR3 region has the DNA TGTGCCTGGAGTTACGGAGGACAGGGAAACATTCAGTACTTC.

Note on this clone: Within the sample, other DNA sequences also encode this same CDR3. This rearrangement joins TRBV28 to TRBJ1-1; TRBD1 matches at 8 bases. This CDR3 has 14 residues. Germline CDR1 is MDHEN and CDR2 is SYDVKM. The J segment lost 2 bases and the V segment lost 4 bases, leaving 3 bases of the junction unmatched. The CDR3 is CASSSGQGNTEAFF. The CDR3 DNA reads as TGTGCCAGCAGTTCCGGACAGGGTAACACTGAAGCTTTCTTT.